The clone carrying this TCR beta chain was observed many times. Time point denoted: newly diagnosed GD, antithyroid drugs for less than 3 months. Making the TCR library involved RNA that had been extracted from PBMCs. Those enrolled as patients came out of an endocrinology department in Xi'an, China. This sample is part of a study of regulatory T cells in long-lasting Graves disease. The germline CDR1 and CDR2 sequences are SGHRS and YFSETQ. Unmatched junction bases numbered 9, after V lost 4 bases and J lost 7 bases. This CDR3 spans 15 amino acids. Construction of TCR beta libraries relied on iRepertoire HTBI primers and on Arm-PCR targeting CDR3 regions. TCRdb independently ran MiXCR on the multiplex PCR reads; one entry per CDR3 protein. The sample yields 520,000 or so distinct CDR3 sequences, around 12% seen once. The same data also contributed to another study, on T cells in Graves' hyperthyroidism and ophthalmopathy.

The V and J genes are TRBV5-1 and TRBJ2-7, with TRBD1 identical over 12 bases. This specimen consisted of peripheral blood mononuclear cells (PBMCs), obtained at new diagnosis, from a patient treated with antithyroid drugs. This clonotype was sampled from a woman in her 30s with Graves disease. The CDR3 sequence is CASSVLGQGAGEQYF. DNA for the CDR3: TGCGCCAGCAGCGTCTTGGGACAGGGGGCTGGGGAGCAGTACTTC. Looking up the rest from reference TRBV5-1 and TRBJ2-7 gives the full variable domain: KAGVTQTPRYLIKTRGQQVTLSCSPISGHRSVSWYQQTPGQGLQFLFEYFSETQRNKGNFPGRFSGRQFSNSRSEMNVSTLELGDSALYLCASSVLGQGAGEQYFGPGTRLTVT.